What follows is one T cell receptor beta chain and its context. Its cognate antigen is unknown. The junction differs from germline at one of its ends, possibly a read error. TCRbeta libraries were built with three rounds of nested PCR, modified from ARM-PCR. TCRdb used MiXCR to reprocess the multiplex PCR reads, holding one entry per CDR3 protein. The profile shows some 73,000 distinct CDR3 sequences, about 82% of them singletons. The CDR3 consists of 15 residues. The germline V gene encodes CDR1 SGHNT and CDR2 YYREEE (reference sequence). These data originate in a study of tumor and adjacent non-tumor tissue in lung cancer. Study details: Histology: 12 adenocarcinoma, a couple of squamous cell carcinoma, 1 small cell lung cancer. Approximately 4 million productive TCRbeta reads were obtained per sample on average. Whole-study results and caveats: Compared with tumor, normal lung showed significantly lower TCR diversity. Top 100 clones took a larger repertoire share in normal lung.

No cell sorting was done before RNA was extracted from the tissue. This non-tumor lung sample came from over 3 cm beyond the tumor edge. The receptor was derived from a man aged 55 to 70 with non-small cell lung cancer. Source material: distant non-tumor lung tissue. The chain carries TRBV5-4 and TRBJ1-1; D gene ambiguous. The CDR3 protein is CTSSPDGWRNTEAFF. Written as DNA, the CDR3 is TGTACCAGCAGCCCTGATGGGTGGAGGAACACTGAAGCTTTCTTT.